The subject of this entry is one T cell receptor beta chain. It lacks a known antigen. No much larger clonotype is one base removed from it; base qualities were not supplied. This record belongs to a study of cytomegalovirus exposure and HLA in healthy donors (dated by TCRdb to the late 2010s). General notes on the study: An earlier analysis of more than 550 of the donors reported under 300 Gb of sequence data and 117 million unique TCR beta sequences obtained from around 190 million T cells. The study aimed to test whether signatures of past pathogen exposure could be identified by cataloging public T cell receptors. Besides the first cohort of some 670 subjects, a separate validation cohort made up of over 95 different subjects was used. A later genetic analysis used genome-wide SNP genotypes for 398 of the 666 donors, treating that subset as a discovery cohort. In a later analysis, previously published TCR beta repertoires from several hundred donors were re-analyzed and high-resolution HLA genotyping was added so that TCR occurrence patterns could be studied. The later analysis used no new phenotypic data to find candidate immune exposures, relying instead on TCR beta sequences and their occurrence across donors. The number of donors typed differed by locus, with about 629-630 for A, B, C, DRB1 and DQB1, 522 for DQA1, nearly 610 for DPA1, and over 400 for DPB1. An early release that covered roughly 600 HLA-typed donors contained about 300 gigabases of sequencing data and tens of millions of unique TCR sequences. Using immunosequencing, the study profiled T cell repertoires from about 610 subjects and related those repertoires to cytomegalovirus serostatus. High-throughput TCR immunosequencing, statistical association of individual TCRs with disease status, and machine learning were combined to predict cytomegalovirus infection status. Every discovery cohort repertoire had been produced on one sequencing platform. An earlier analysis of 450 to 750 of the donors used high-throughput TCR beta sequencing to judge whether each TCR beta V gene segment behaved as functional or pseudogenic. Donor age, sex, ethnicity and CMV serostatus were collected together with the repertoire data. Among 300 to 500 genotyped donors of the cohort, an average of approximately 220,000 unique TCR beta nucleotide sequences was sequenced per donor, of which roughly 17% were non-productive. The genetic ancestry cluster associated with self-reported Caucasian donors included 65% to 90% of the 350 to 500 genotyped donors. Because of strong linkage in the cohort, roughly five DR-DQ haplotypes were treated as single units for association and clustering. HLA typing covered class I and class II loci at four-digit resolution. Study-level results and caveats: A total of fewer than 200 TCR beta chains were listed by the study as associated with cytomegalovirus. Across donors, most TCR sequences were observed very rarely, whereas some public TCRs were present in many individuals. Assigning TCR associations to individual alleles was difficult when HLA alleles, especially DR and DQ, strongly co-occurred. A further reported finding was that TCR beta sequences accurately predicted the HLA-A and HLA-B alleles for most subjects in the first cohort. A later genetic analysis associated a missense DCLRE1C variant with V-gene and J-gene trimming of TCR beta chains, and an independent cohort replicated the association. Several of the top co-occurrence clusters appeared to be linked to parvovirus B19, influenza, CMV and Epstein-Barr virus, according to a later analysis. A group of highly shared sequence variants was considered likely to be a technical artifact of the sequencing pipeline. Correlated functional status among segregating V segments might be attributable to linkage disequilibrium, but an unknown experimental factor could not be ruled out. Because HLA typing was missing for some donors at each locus, association tests included only the typed subset. According to the authors, the approach could potentially be generalized to other disease states and immunological phenotypes. In vitro tests confirmed that a few of the cytomegalovirus-associated TCR beta chains recognize cytomegalovirus antigens. In an earlier analysis of some 550 of the donors, most TCR beta V segments were observed in productive rearrangements about 87% or about 30% of the time, broadly matching IMGT annotations. In this cohort, only TCR beta chains were sequenced, and detectable features were limited by the absence of alpha or paired-chain data. Because counts were too low, roughly 16 rarely observed V segments, including chromosome 9 orphons, were excluded from the earlier analysis of 587 of the donors. A later analysis found that most CMV-associated TCR beta chains appeared HLA-restricted, with HLA associations seemingly driven largely by CMV exposure. CMV serostatus was the only immune exposure information available for the cohort. Specific HLA alleles were associated with about 17,000 TCR beta sequences at a false discovery rate of 0.05 in a later analysis. Cytomegalovirus status was reported to be diagnosed by the classifier with high specificity and sensitivity in both the original and validation cohorts. A later genetic analysis reported fewer N-insertions in productive TCRs among donors in an Asian-associated ancestry cluster than the roughly 720-donor mean. In a later analysis, the rate of TCR association differed among HLA loci, with DRB1 alleles having the most associated TCRs and HLA-C alleles having the fewest. The presence/absence analyses assumed that sequencing depth was roughly uniform across donors, and that assumption may not be true. In a later analysis, HLA-associated TCR beta chains showed more clonal expansion and lower generation probabilities than non-associated chains that were equally common.

Libraries were made using the immunoSEQ multiplex PCR assay. The multiplex PCR relied on a mix of 60 forward primers for TCR Vbeta segments and 13 reverse primers for TCR Jbeta segments. A multiplex PCR assay on genomic DNA amplified the CDR3 region of rearranged TCR beta genes. On the Illumina HiSeq System, the amplified TCR beta libraries were sequenced as 87-base-pair reads. Per the source publication's procedure: A later analysis counted tens of millions of unique TCR beta chains across the 700 or so repertoires, and around 9.9 million of these chains were shared by at least two donors. To remove PCR and sequencing errors, raw reads were error-corrected and collapsed into unique sequences using a nearest-neighbor algorithm that merged closely related sequences. CDR3 sequences were aligned to IMGT reference sequences to assign V, D and J gene segments. For a sequence to be retained, at least a six-nucleotide match to both a V gene segment and a J gene segment was required. A rearrangement was called productive if the CDR3 had no stop codons and remained in frame with V and J, and every other rearrangement was called non-productive. CDR3 was defined by IMGT convention, running from the second conserved V-encoded cysteine to the conserved J-encoded phenylalanine. The earlier analysis of 587 of the donors excluded any sequence lacking an unambiguous match to a single V gene segment. An earlier analysis of about 600 of the donors called V segments functional above 56.7% productive rearrangements and segregating when the between-donor standard deviation exceeded 5%. A statistical classification framework was built for diagnosing cytomegalovirus status from the catalog of TCR beta chain sequences. In a later analysis, V and J genes were assigned by comparing TCR nucleotide sequences against IMGT/GENE-DB human TR gene sequences. Using the TCRdist pipeline, a later analysis assigned CDR3 sequences along with most-parsimonious VDJ recombination scenarios. A later analysis defined each TCR beta chain by its CDR3 amino acid sequence plus V-gene family, and excluded reads lacking a unique V-gene family. A later analysis removed several hundred highly shared, low-generation-probability nucleotide sequences to deal with suspected cross-contamination and a sequencing artifact. For each public chain, a later analysis derived a clonal expansion index from normalized ranks of inferred template counts within each repertoire. Generation probabilities in a later analysis came from a VDJ recombination model fitted to out-of-frame rearrangements, and those results were checked against IGoR. In a later analysis, hypergeometric tests were used to score TCR-TCR, TCR-HLA and TCR-CMV co-occurrence, with a repertoire-size bias correction applied to TCR pairs. In a later analysis, false discovery rates were estimated by permuting HLA or CMV assignments 20 times. A later analysis grouped co-occurring TCRs with DBSCAN, adding TCRdist sequence similarity when clustering within HLA-allele-positive subsets. For co-occurrence clustering, repertoires with fewer than 30,000 or more than 120,000 public chains were excluded, along with a handful of repertoires with anomalous nucleotide sharing. Held by TCRdb, this immuneACCESS table contains in-frame sequences only and omits some clones. Under half of the omission traces to an unresolved V gene where checked; the cause of the rest is unknown. Clone size and V and J calls were adopted from that table, with D and trimming inferred from the DNA. A total of 100,000 to 150,000 clones appear in this sample, roughly 80% of them only once. The ten largest make up 3.6% of the sample.

In total, about 650 healthy bone marrow donors made up the cohort. Cohort members were all nominally healthy when sampled, although unrecorded immune exposures were likely present. The donor tested CMV seropositive, placing the donor among the 290 or so seropositive members of the cohort. A peripheral blood sample was collected from each donor, and TCR beta sequencing was performed on peripheral blood mononuclear cells. Genomic DNA was extracted from the blood cell samples with the Qiagen DNeasy Blood Extraction Kit. The sequencing input was PBMCs. This TCR derives from a woman in her thirties or forties in good health and CMV-seropositive.

The CDR3 protein is CASSLEPTGGYTF. The bases are TGTGCCAGCAGCTTAGAGCCCACAGGAGGCTACACCTTC. The chain is assembled from TRBV11-2 and TRBJ1-2, with TRBD1 tentatively as D gene (5 bases match). Relative to germline, V is 0 bases shorter and J is 8 bases shorter, with 10 bases between their ends. Measured from the cysteine to the phenylalanine, the CDR3 is 13 residues long. The CDR3 DNA has 39 bases and is translated from base 1. CDR1 and CDR2 (SGHAT, FQNNGV) derive from the germline V gene. Full variable domain (CDR3 extended with the reference TRBV11-2 and TRBJ1-2 proteins): EAGVAQSPRYKIIEKRQSVAFWCNPISGHATLYWYQQILGQGPKLLIQFQNNGVVDDSQLPKDRFSAERLKGVDSTLKIQPAKLEDSAVYLCASSLEPTGGYTFGSGTRLTVV.